The 8 T cell receptor beta chains listed next were all sequenced from one sample in a study of CD8 T cells in Susac syndrome (dated by TCRdb to the late 2010s). The library came from the immunoSEQ multiplex PCR assay. RNA was extracted with the RNeasy kit and roughly 0.45 to 1 ug was reverse transcribed using random hexamers. Using fastp trimming at Q25 and MiXCR clonotype assembly, TCRdb reanalyzed the public sequencing data and kept in-frame beta chains. Rows with a matching CDR3 protein are joined into one entry that keeps the most common DNA and genes. The sample yields fewer than 60,000 distinct CDR3 sequences; roughly 94% were counted once. Less than 0.8% of the sample lies in the top ten. Material for sequencing was CD8+ T cells from PBMCs. The receptor source for this set is a human donor with Susac syndrome.

This chain links TRBV27 with TRBJ2-2; perhaps TRBD1 as D (5 bases). V lost 4 bases and J 6 bases, leaving 9 bases between the germline ends. The CDR3 contains 13 residues. The germline gives CDR1 MNHEY, CDR2 SMNVEV (reference sequence). The DNA of the CDR3 is TGTGCCAGCAGTTCGACAGCTGCCGGGGAGCTGTTTTTT. Protein product: CASSSTAAGELFF.

This sequence joins TRBV7-2 and TRBJ1-2; TRBD1 aligns across 7 bases. V trimming: 5 bases; J trimming: 6 bases; junction bases outside the gene matches: 12. The CDR3 is made up of 15 amino acids. The V gene's germline CDR1 is SGHTA and CDR2 FQGNSA. The chain's CDR3 is CASSAQDDRVDGYTF. CDR3 DNA: TGTGCCAGCAGCGCTCAAGACGACAGGGTAGATGGCTACACCTTC.

This clonotype has a single count. The J gene is TRBJ2-5, the V gene TRBV18, with 7 bases matching TRBD2. Germline V lookup: CDR1 KGHSH, CDR2 LQKENI. CDR3 length: 16 residues. The V segment lost 1 base and the J segment 4 bases; nucleotides outside the gene matches: 9. The CDR3 loop is CASSPQFGGTAETQYF. The CDR3 DNA is TGTGCCAGCTCACCACAGTTCGGGGGGACGGCAGAGACCCAGTACTTC.

The chain couples TRBV25-1 to TRBJ1-2, with 9 positions matching TRBD1. This CDR3 region has 14 residues. Germline lookup yields CDR1 MGHDK and CDR2 SYGVNS. The J segment lost 4 bases and the V segment lost 1 base, leaving 1 base of the junction unmatched. The CDR3 is CASSEWDRAYGYTF. The DNA for the CDR3 is TGTGCCAGCAGTGAATGGGACAGGGCCTATGGCTACACCTTC.

This clonotype was recorded a few times. The chain is built from TRBV2 and TRBJ2-7; D is unclear. The V and J ends lost 3 bases and 2 bases respectively, with 8 bases between them. Germline CDR1 and CDR2: SNHLY and FYNNEI. CDR3 length: 13 residues. Here the CDR3 reads CASSDGQTYEQYF. DNA for the CDR3: TGTGCCAGCAGTGATGGGCAGACCTACGAGCAGTACTTC.

The J gene is TRBJ1-2, the V gene TRBV19; D unresolved. Trimming left V 7 bases short and J 4 bases short, with 16 bases between. From germline, CDR1 is LNHDA and CDR2 SQIVND (reference sequence). This CDR3 comprises 14 residues. CDR3 amino acids: CASINRRETYGYTF. The CDR3 nucleotides read TGTGCCAGTATTAACCGAAGGGAAACCTATGGCTACACCTTC.

The chain combines TRBV5-6 with TRBJ2-1, with D maybe TRBD2 (5 bases). CDR1 and CDR2 from the germline V gene are SGHDT and YYEEEE. The CDR3 spans 13 residues. Trimming removed 7 bases at V and 1 base at J, with 9 bases between. The CDR3 sequence: CASEGTSYNEQFF. Written as DNA, the CDR3 is TGTGCCAGCGAGGGCACTTCCTACAATGAGCAGTTCTTC.

The chain carries TRBV24-1 and TRBJ2-7; possible D gene TRBD1, 7 bases. The CDR3 loop spans 17 amino acids. Germline V lookup: CDR1 KGHDR, CDR2 SFDVKD. The V end lost 0 bases, the J end lost 3 bases, and 17 bases lay between the germline ends. This CDR3 is CATSDLHWGDSNYEQYF. CDR3 nucleotide sequence: TGTGCCACCAGTGATTTGCACTGGGGGGACAGCAACTACGAGCAGTACTTC.